The subject of this entry is one TCR beta chain. The antigen is not known. TCRdb's copy holds only in-frame clones and misses some; the assay was immunoSEQ multiplex PCR. The sample lists some 90,000 clones, about 91% seen once, with 15% in the top ten. V lost 1 base to trimming and J lost 1 base, with 5 bases between them. This CDR3 comprises 13 residues. Per the germline V gene, CDR1 is SGHNT and CDR2 is YYREEE (reference sequence). The entry originates in a study of T cells in localized non-small cell lung cancer. Study-wide points: A median of roughly 55 of the top 100 tumor clones appeared in adjacent lung, which was paired and uninvolved. Adjacent uninvolved lung had the highest clonality, suggesting focused antigen responses. Heterogeneity stays possible, as sequencing covered only one tumor region.

The rearrangement uses TRBV5-4 and TRBJ1-1; no reliable D call. This sequence originates from a man between 35 and 75 years old with stage I squamous cell lung carcinoma. The starting material was peripheral blood, obtained before any cancer treatment. CDR3 region: CASSLSRNTEAFF. DNA for the CDR3: TGTGCCAGCAGCTTGTCCAGGAACACTGAAGCTTTCTTT.